Reported below is one T cell receptor (beta chain). The data derive from a study of blood T cell repertoires in COVID-19. The CDR3 is 14 residues long. Trimming took off 5 bases at V and 6 bases at J, with 14 bases between the two ends. Germline V gene lookup returns CDR1 SGHAT and CDR2 FQNNGV. Study processing details: Scientists estimated how many nucleated cells there were by amplifying reference gene primers. TCRdb's copy holds only in-frame clones and misses some; the assay was immunoSEQ multiplex PCR. V and J calls and clone size are as listed in that table; D and trimming were resolved from the DNA. The sample has 25,000 to 35,000 clones; roughly 85% are singletons.

The receptor was isolated from an elderly man with active COVID-19. The chain uses TRBV11-2 and TRBJ2-1; D not resolved. Sample: peripheral blood. CDR3 sequence (DNA): TGTGCCAGCAGCCTATCATACCCACTCAATGAGCAGTTCTTC. This codes for CASSLSYPLNEQFF.